This TCR beta chain is from a study of identical twins. This clonotype was picked up many times. Its antigen remains unknown. This CDR3 has 18 residues. CDR1 is SGHVS and CDR2 is FQNEAQ in the germline V gene. V lost 3 bases, J lost 4 bases, and 24 bases lay in between. Template switching added a universal primer site, and cDNA bore unique molecular identifiers. TCRdb analysed the 5' RACE reads with MiXCR anew, one entry per CDR3 protein. The sample lists approximately 94,000 distinct CDR3 sequences, about 6.1% occurring once. Broader study findings: Within monozygotic twins, out-of-frame TCR alpha sharing was underestimated by the models. Invariant MAIT and iNKT cells may have partly biased zero-insertion analyses. Without tracking the same donors, conclusions rested on cross-sectional statistical analysis.

Sequenced sample: memory T cells sorted from blood. The chain is built from TRBV7-8 and TRBJ1-1, with D hard to call. The TCR sequence derives from a woman in her forties or fifties in good health. CDR3 coding DNA: TGTGCCAGCAGCTTTTTGAGCCCCCTGGCGGTGGGTGCCACTGAAGCTTTCTTT. It yields the protein CASSFLSPLAVGATEAFF.